This TCR beta chain emerged from a study of Graves' ophthalmopathy and Graves' hyperthyroidism. Looking at the study overall: Blood was drawn at initial diagnosis, before any treatment. Study-level findings and limits: Blood also held most thyroid clonotypes expanded above 0.001 frequency. The model predicted ophthalmopathy progression with roughly 70% sensitivity and approximately 72% specificity.

CDR3 regions of TCR beta were amplified from RNA transcripts. HTBI primers primed a first-round RT-PCR, and a second-round multiplex PCR followed. TCRdb processed the multiplex PCR reads anew with MiXCR; each CDR3 protein has one entry. There are about 400,000 distinct CDR3 sequences in the sample; roughly 18% occur only once, and roughly 1.5% lies in the top ten. Trimming cost V 1 base and J 2 bases, with 12 bases left between them. CDR1 is LGHDT and CDR2 is YNNKEL in the germline V gene (reference sequence). This CDR3 spans 15 amino acids. This clonotype showed up just a few times. Antigen unknown. It was from under 13 ml of fresh peripheral blood that the PBMCs came.

This TCR was recovered from a woman aged 18-35 years with Graves' ophthalmopathy. This chain links TRBV3-1 with TRBJ2-7; D may match TRBD1 or TRBD2 (6 bases each). Material for sequencing was peripheral blood. CDR3 DNA: TGTGCCAGCAGCCAAGCAGGAGGGGGACCCTACGAGCAGTACTTC. Its translation is CASSQAGGGPYEQYF.